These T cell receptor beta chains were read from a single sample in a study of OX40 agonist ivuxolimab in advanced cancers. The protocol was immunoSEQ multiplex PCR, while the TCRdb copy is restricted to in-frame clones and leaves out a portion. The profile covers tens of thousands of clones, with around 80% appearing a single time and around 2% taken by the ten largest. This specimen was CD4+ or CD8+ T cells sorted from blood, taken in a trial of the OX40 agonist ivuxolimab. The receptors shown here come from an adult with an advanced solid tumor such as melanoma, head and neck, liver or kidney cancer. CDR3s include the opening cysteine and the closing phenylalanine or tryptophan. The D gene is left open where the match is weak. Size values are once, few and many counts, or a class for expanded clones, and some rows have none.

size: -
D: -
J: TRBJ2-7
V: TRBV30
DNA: TGTGCCTGGAGTGTTCACGACGAGCAGTACTTC
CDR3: CAWSVHDEQYF

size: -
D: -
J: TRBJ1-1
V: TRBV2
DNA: TGTGCCCGAGCACTTAACACTGAAGCTTTCTTT
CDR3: CARALNTEAFF

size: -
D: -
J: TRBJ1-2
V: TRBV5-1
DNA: TGCGCCAGCAGCTCGCCCCAGAGGAATGGCTACACCTTC
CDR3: CASSSPQRNGYTF

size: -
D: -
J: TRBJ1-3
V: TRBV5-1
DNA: TGCGCCAGCAGCCACGACACCGATGGAAACACCATATATTTT
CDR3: CASSHDTDGNTIYF

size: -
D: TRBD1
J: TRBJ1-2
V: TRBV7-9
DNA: TGTGCCAGCAGCTTGCCGACAGGGGGCTATGGCTACACCTTC
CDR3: CASSLPTGGYGYTF

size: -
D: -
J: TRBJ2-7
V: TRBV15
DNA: TGTGCCACCAGATTGACCGATTTGGGGGAGCAGTACTTC
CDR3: CATRLTDLGEQYF

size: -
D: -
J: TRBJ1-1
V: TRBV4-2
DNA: TGTGCCAGCAGCTTGTCCCCGACGGCCCAGAACACTGAAGCTTTCTTT
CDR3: CASSLSPTAQNTEAFF

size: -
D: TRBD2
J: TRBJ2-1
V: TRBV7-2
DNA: TGTGCCAGCAGCCTGTGGGGACTAGCGGGAGCCAATGAGCAGTTCTTC
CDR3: CASSLWGLAGANEQFF

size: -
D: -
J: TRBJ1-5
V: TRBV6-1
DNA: TGTGCCACCTGTACTTATAGCAATCAGCCCCAGCATTTT
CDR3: CATCTYSNQPQHF

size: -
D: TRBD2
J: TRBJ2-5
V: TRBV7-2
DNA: TGTGCCAGCAGCGAGGGACTAGCGGGGTGGGAGACCCAGTACTTC
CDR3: CASSEGLAGWETQYF

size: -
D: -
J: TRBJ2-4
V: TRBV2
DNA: TGTGCCAGCAGTGAATCCAGCGAAGAGAACATTCAGTACTTC
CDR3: CASSESSEENIQYF

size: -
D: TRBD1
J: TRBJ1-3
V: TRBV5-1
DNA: TGCGCCAGCAGCTGGAAACCTACAGGGGACCAAAACACCATATATTTT
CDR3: CASSWKPTGDQNTIYF

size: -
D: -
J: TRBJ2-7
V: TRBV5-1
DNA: TGCGCCAGCAGCAGTCAGCTGAGGACTCTCAAAATGCCCTACGAGCAGTACTTC
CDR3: CASSSQLRTLKMPYEQYF

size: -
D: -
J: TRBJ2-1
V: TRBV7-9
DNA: TGTGCCAGCAGCCAGACCCTTTCCTACAATGAGCAGTTCTTC
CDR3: CASSQTLSYNEQFF

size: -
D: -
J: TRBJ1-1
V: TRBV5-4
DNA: TGTGCCAGCAGCTCCTACAGGGATGGGAACACTGAAGCTTTCTTT
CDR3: CASSSYRDGNTEAFF

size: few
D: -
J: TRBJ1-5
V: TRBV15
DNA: TGTGCCACCAGCAGAGTGATGACAGTCGATCAGCCCCAGCATTTT
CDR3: CATSRVMTVDQPQHF

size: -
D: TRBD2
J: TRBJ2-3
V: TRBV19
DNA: TGTGCCAGTAGTACCGGGACTAGCGGTCTTACTAGCACAGATACGCAGTATTTT
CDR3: CASSTGTSGLTSTDTQYF

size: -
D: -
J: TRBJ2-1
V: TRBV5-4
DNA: TGTGCCAGCAGCTTGGCCGGGCTCCCCAATGAGCAGTTCTTC
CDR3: CASSLAGLPNEQFF

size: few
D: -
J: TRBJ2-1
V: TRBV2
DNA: TGTGCCTCAGCAGGAAACTACAATGAGCAGTTCTTC
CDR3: CASAGNYNEQFF

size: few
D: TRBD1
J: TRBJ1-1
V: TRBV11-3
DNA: TGTGCCAGCAGGCCGACAGGGAGGGGGACTGAAGCTTTCTTT
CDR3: CASRPTGRGTEAFF

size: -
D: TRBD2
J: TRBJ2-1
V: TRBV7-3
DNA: TGTGCCAGCAGCTTATTCGGGAGGGAATACAATGAGCAGTTCTTC
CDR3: CASSLFGREYNEQFF

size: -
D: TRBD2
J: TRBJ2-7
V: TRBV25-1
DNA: TGTGCCACTCGACTAGCGGGAGGTTACGAGCAGTACTTC
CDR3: CATRLAGGYEQYF

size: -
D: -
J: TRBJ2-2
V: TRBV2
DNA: TGTGCCAGCAGCCGTGGGACCACCGGGGAGCTGTTTTTT
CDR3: CASSRGTTGELFF

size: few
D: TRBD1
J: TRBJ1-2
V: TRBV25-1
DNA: TGTGCCAGCAGTGAAAGGGCAGGGCAGGGGGTTAGAGGCTACACCTTC
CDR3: CASSERAGQGVRGYTF

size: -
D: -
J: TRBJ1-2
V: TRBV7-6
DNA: TGTGCCAGCAGCGGGCCGGGACGGACCTATGGCTACACCTTC
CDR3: CASSGPGRTYGYTF

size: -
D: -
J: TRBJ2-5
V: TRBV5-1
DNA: TGCGCCAGCAGCTTGGCCGCAGTGTCAGGCCAAGAGACCCAGTACTTC
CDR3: CASSLAAVSGQETQYF

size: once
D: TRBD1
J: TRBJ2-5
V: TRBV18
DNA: TGTGCCAGCTCAGCGACAGGGGGTTGGACCCAGTACTTC
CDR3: CASSATGGWTQYF

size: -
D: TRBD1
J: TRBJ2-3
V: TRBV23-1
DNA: TGCGCCAGCAGTATTCGGACAGGATCAGATACGCAGTATTTT
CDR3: CASSIRTGSDTQYF

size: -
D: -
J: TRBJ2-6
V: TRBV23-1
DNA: TGCGCCAGCAGTCAAATCGAGACCTCGGGCTCTGGGGCCAACGTCCTGACTTTC
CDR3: CASSQIETSGSGANVLTF

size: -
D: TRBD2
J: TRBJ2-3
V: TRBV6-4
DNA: TGTGCCAGCAGTCGACTAGCGGGTAACACAGATACGCAGTATTTT
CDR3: CASSRLAGNTDTQYF

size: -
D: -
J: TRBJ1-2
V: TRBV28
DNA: TGTGCCAGCAGTTTGACCGCAAACTATGGCTACACCTTC
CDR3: CASSLTANYGYTF

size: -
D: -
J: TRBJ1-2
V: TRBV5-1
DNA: TGCGCCAGCAGCTTGAATGCAGCGGACTATGGCTACACCTTC
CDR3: CASSLNAADYGYTF

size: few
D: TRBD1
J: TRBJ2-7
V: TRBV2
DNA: TGTGCCAGCAGGGTTACAGGGGGAGGTTACTACGAGCAGTACTTC
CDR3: CASRVTGGGYYEQYF

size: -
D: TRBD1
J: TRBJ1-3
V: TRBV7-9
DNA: TGTGCCAGCAGCCCTGGGGGGGGACAGCGCTCTTTCAGAAACACCATATATTTT
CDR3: CASSPGGGQRSFRNTIYF

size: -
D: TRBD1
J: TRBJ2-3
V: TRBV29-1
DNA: TGCAGCGTTGAAATCGGGACAGGGGGCGCGATCTCAGATACGCAGTATTTT
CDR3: CSVEIGTGGAISDTQYF

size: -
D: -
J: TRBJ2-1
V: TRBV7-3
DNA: TGTGCCAGCAGCCCCCCAGGGATGGGCAATGAGCAGTTCTTC
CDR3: CASSPPGMGNEQFF

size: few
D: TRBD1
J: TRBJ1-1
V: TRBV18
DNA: TGTGCCAGCTCACCAGCGGGACAGTACACTGAAGCTTTCTTT
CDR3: CASSPAGQYTEAFF

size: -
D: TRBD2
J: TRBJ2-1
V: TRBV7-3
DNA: TGTGCCAGCAGCTTTCAGCGGGACGGTGAGCAGTTCTTC
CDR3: CASSFQRDGEQFF

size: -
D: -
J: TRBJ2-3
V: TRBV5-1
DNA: TGCGCCAGCAGCTTTTCTAGCGCAGATACGCAGTATTTT
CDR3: CASSFSSADTQYF